The text below deals with one T cell receptor (beta chain). It has no known antigen specificity. Nothing much larger sits one base from this clone, and base qualities are not available. The method was the immunoSEQ multiplex PCR assay. The multiplex PCR relied on a mix of 60 forward primers for TCR Vbeta segments and 13 reverse primers for TCR Jbeta segments. Amplification of the CDR3 region of rearranged TCR beta genes was performed with a multiplex PCR assay on genomic DNA. The amplified TCR beta libraries were sequenced on the Illumina HiSeq System as 87-base-pair reads. Processing in the source paper ran as follows. A later analysis tallied around 80 million unique TCR beta chains across the 666 repertoires, and about 10 million of those chains were shared by two or more donors. A nearest-neighbor algorithm error-corrected the raw reads and collapsed the reads into unique sequences, merging closely related sequences to remove PCR and sequencing errors. To assign V, D and J gene segments, CDR3 sequences were aligned to IMGT reference sequences. Each retained sequence needed at least a six-nucleotide match to both a V gene segment and a J gene segment. Rearrangements were called productive when the CDR3 lacked stop codons and stayed in frame with V and J; all others were non-productive. CDR3 was defined according to IMGT convention as the region running from the second conserved V-encoded cysteine to the conserved J-encoded phenylalanine. The earlier analysis of a few hundred of the donors excluded any sequence lacking an unambiguous match to a single V gene segment. An earlier analysis of several hundred of the donors called V segments functional above 56.7% productive rearrangements and segregating when the between-donor standard deviation exceeded 5%. A statistical classification framework was built for diagnosing cytomegalovirus status from the catalog of TCR beta chain sequences. A later analysis assigned V and J genes by comparing TCR nucleotide sequences with IMGT/GENE-DB human TR gene sequences. Using the TCRdist pipeline, a later analysis assigned CDR3 sequences along with most-parsimonious VDJ recombination scenarios. In a later analysis, each TCR beta chain was defined by its CDR3 amino acid sequence together with its V-gene family, and reads lacking a unique V-gene family were excluded. As a way to deal with suspected cross-contamination and a sequencing artifact, a later analysis dropped 592 nucleotide sequences that were highly shared and had low generation probability. In a later analysis, a clonal expansion index was calculated for each public chain from normalized within-repertoire ranks of inferred template counts. In a later analysis, generation probabilities were computed using a VDJ recombination model fitted to out-of-frame rearrangements, and the results were checked against IGoR. In a later analysis, hypergeometric tests were used to score TCR-TCR, TCR-HLA and TCR-CMV co-occurrence, with a repertoire-size bias correction applied to TCR pairs. False discovery rates were estimated in a later analysis by permuting HLA or CMV assignments 20 times. In a later analysis, co-occurring TCRs were grouped using DBSCAN, with TCRdist sequence similarity added in when clustering inside HLA-allele-positive subsets. Repertoires with fewer than 30,000 or more than 120,000 public chains were left out of co-occurrence clustering, as were about 5 repertoires with anomalous nucleotide sharing. TCRdb took this table from immuneACCESS and kept in-frame rearrangements with V and J called. Such tables lack part of the clones; where checked against another copy, unresolved V genes explain under half of the gap, and the rest is unexplained. The V and J calls and clone size were taken over from that table, and D and trimming were inferred from the DNA. In all, the sample holds about 240,000 clones, and about 80% of those were seen once. The ten largest clones take up about 8% of the sample.

This record belongs to a study of cytomegalovirus exposure and HLA in healthy donors (dated by TCRdb to about 2017). Broadly, across the study: An earlier analysis of approximately 640 of the donors reported 250 to 300 Gb of sequence data and some 120 million unique TCR beta sequences from 150 million to 200 million T cells. About 300 gigabases of sequencing data and some 85 million unique TCR sequences were included in an early release covering several hundred HLA-typed donors. Of the approximately 400 genotyped donors, approximately 80% were placed in the genetic ancestry cluster associated with self-reported Caucasian donors. The study was designed to test whether signatures of past pathogen exposure could be identified by cataloging public T cell receptors. The study used immunosequencing to profile the T cell repertoires of approximately 630 subjects and linked those repertoires to cytomegalovirus serostatus. Along with the approximately 650-subject first cohort, a separate validation cohort of around 110 different subjects was used. The study combined high-throughput TCR immunosequencing, statistical association of individual TCRs with disease status, and machine learning to predict cytomegalovirus infection status. To study patterns of TCR occurrence, a later analysis re-analyzed previously published TCR beta repertoires from 666 donors and added high-resolution HLA genotyping. In the later analysis, no new phenotypic data were used to find candidate immune exposures; instead, reliance was placed on TCR beta sequences and their occurrence across donors. An earlier analysis of fewer than 700 of the donors applied high-throughput TCR beta sequencing to assess whether each TCR beta V gene segment acted as functional or pseudogenic. Donor age, sex, ethnicity and CMV serostatus were compiled alongside the repertoire data. A later genetic analysis used genome-wide SNP genotypes for about three fifths of the 666 donors, treating that subset as a discovery cohort. Every discovery cohort repertoire had been produced on one sequencing platform. Class I and class II HLA loci were covered by the typing at four-digit resolution. Typing coverage differed by locus: A, B, C, DRB1 and DQB1 were typed in roughly 620-640 donors, DQA1 in approximately 520, DPA1 in over 600, and DPB1 in roughly 470. Several DR-DQ haplotypes were handled as single units for association and clustering because linkage in the cohort was strong. Among around 400 genotyped donors of the cohort, an average of around 240,000 unique TCR beta nucleotide sequences were sequenced per donor, around a sixth of them non-productive.

The cohort comprised fewer than 700 healthy bone marrow donors. At the time of sampling, every cohort member was nominally healthy, though immune exposures that went unrecorded were likely present. The donor tested CMV seropositive, placing the donor among the roughly 270 seropositive members of the cohort. A peripheral blood sample was provided by each donor, and peripheral blood mononuclear cells were used for TCR beta sequencing. The Qiagen DNeasy Blood Extraction Kit was used to extract genomic DNA from the blood cell samples. The CDR3, from cysteine to phenylalanine, totals 15 residues. The entry retains the CDR3 DNA only, 45 bases that are in frame from base 1. Per the germline V gene, SGHAT is the CDR1 and FQNNGV is the CDR2. After removal of 1 base from V and 1 base from J, the junction retains 3 bases not matched to a gene. What the study reported, not specific to this receptor: A further reported finding was that TCR beta sequences accurately predicted the HLA-A and HLA-B alleles for most subjects in the first cohort. The study gave a list of about 150 TCR beta chains associated with cytomegalovirus. A later analysis reported that several top co-occurrence clusters appeared linked to parvovirus B19, influenza, CMV and Epstein-Barr virus. The earlier analysis of 450 to 700 of the donors excluded fewer than 20 rarely observed V segments, including chromosome 9 orphons, because counts were too low. Sequencing depth was assumed to be roughly uniform across donors in the presence/absence analyses, though that assumption may not hold. A cluster of highly shared sequence variants was judged likely to represent a technical artifact of the sequencing pipeline. Because HLA typing was missing for some donors at each locus, association tests included only the typed subset. In vitro tests confirmed that three of the cytomegalovirus-associated TCR beta chains recognize cytomegalovirus antigens. Linkage disequilibrium might explain the correlated functional status among segregating V segments, but an unknown experimental factor could not be ruled out. For the cohort, immune exposure information was limited to CMV serostatus. In a later genetic analysis, fewer N-insertions in productive TCRs were reported among donors in an Asian-associated ancestry cluster than the approximately 710-donor mean. In this cohort, only TCR beta chains were sequenced, and detectable features were limited by the absence of alpha or paired-chain data. The classifier was reported to diagnose cytomegalovirus status with high specificity and sensitivity in both the original and validation cohorts. In a later analysis, HLA-associated TCR beta chains showed more clonal expansion and lower generation probabilities than non-associated chains that were equally common. Most TCR sequences were seen in very few donors, while some public TCRs were found in many individuals. In an earlier analysis of about 550 of the donors, most TCR beta V segments were observed in productive rearrangements about 87% or about 30% of the time, broadly matching IMGT annotations. Specific HLA alleles were associated with 16,951 TCR beta sequences at a false discovery rate of 0.05 in a later analysis. Most CMV-associated TCR beta chains appeared to be HLA-restricted in a later analysis, and the HLA associations seemed to be driven largely by CMV exposure. When HLA alleles, especially DR and DQ, strongly co-occurred, attributing TCR associations to individual alleles was difficult. In a later analysis, the rate of TCR association differed among HLA loci, with DRB1 alleles having the most associated TCRs and HLA-C alleles having the fewest. Some IMGT-functional V segments, including TRBV6-2 and TRBV6-3, could not be distinguished by the 87-base-pair reads and were therefore excluded. According to the authors, the approach could potentially be generalized to other disease states and immunological phenotypes. V-gene and J-gene trimming of TCR beta chains was associated with a missense DCLRE1C variant in a later genetic analysis, and the association was replicated in an independent cohort.

The receptor was isolated from a woman in her sixties or seventies in good health and CMV-seropositive. The chain uses TRBV11-2 and TRBJ1-1, and 7 bases in between align with TRBD1. The sequenced material came from PBMCs. In nucleotide form, the sequence is TGTGCCAGCAGCTTAGCGGGACAGAAGAACACTGAAGCTTTCTTT. Its coded protein is CASSLAGQKNTEAFF.